This T cell receptor beta chain was documented in a study of PD-L1 blockade in urothelial cancer. Study-wide background: Study patients had been treated with 0 to 3 previous chemotherapy regimens. Samples came from 3 weeks, at the second dose, and 6 weeks into treatment.

General study findings and limits: Larger 3-week expansion of tumor-associated blood clones was seen in durable-benefit patients.

Germline assignment: CDR1 SGHRS and CDR2 YFSETQ. The germline V and J ends were trimmed by 4 bases and 6 bases, with 13 bases remaining between them. The CDR3 has 14 residues. Time point in this sample: pretreatment peripheral blood. Between 1 and 8 samples per patient were obtained, pretreatment and on-treatment. This clone was picked up a small number of times. Its antigen remains unidentified. Profiled with immunoSEQ multiplex PCR; TCRdb holds only in-frame clones, not every one. The sample consists of about 63,000 clones, 75% to 85% of them appearing once. This specimen was PBMCs, taken around atezolizumab (anti-PD-L1) treatment. The V call is TRBV5-1, the J call TRBJ1-4, with D maybe TRBD1 (6 bases). The source of this sequence is a man aged 65-85 years with urothelial cancer. The CDR3 nucleotides read TGCGCCAGCAGCGTACAGGGTAGGGATGAAAAACTGTTTTTT. Protein: CASSVQGRDEKLFF.